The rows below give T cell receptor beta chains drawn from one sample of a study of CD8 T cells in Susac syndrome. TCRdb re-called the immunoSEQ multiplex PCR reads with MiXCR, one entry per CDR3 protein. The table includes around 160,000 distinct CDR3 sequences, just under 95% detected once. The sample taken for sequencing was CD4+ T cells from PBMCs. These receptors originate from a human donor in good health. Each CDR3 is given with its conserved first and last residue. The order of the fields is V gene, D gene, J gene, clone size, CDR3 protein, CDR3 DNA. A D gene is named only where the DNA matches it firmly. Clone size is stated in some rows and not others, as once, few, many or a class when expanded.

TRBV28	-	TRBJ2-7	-	CASSGDLGSYEQYF	TGTGCCAGCAGTGGGGACTTGGGGTCCTACGAGCAGTACTTC
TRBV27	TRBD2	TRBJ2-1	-	CASSLSPSGGSSYNEQFF	TGTGCCAGCAGTTTATCGCCTAGCGGGGGGAGCTCCTACAATGAGCAGTTCTTC
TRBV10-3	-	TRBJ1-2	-	CAISESRDNYGYTF	TGTGCCATCAGTGAGTCTCGGGACAACTATGGCTACACCTTC
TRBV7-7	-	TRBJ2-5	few	CASSSQEQETQYF	TGTGCTAGCAGCTCACAGGAACAAGAGACCCAGTACTTC
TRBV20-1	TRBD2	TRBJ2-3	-	CSARVAGLADTQYF	TGCAGTGCTAGAGTAGCGGGGCTGGCAGATACGCAGTATTTT
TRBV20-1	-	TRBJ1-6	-	CSASLAGRRGSPLHF	TGCAGTGCTAGTCTCGCTGGGCGCCGGGGGTCACCCCTCCACTTT
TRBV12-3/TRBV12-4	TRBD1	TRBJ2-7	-	CASSTRQGYEQYF	TGTGCCAGCAGTACCCGACAGGGCTACGAGCAGTACTTC
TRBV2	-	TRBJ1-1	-	CASSGGKSNTEAFF	TGTGCCAGCAGTGGTGGGAAATCGAACACTGAAGCTTTCTTT
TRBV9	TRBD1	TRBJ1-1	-	CASSDWDRGLPEAFF	TGTGCCAGCAGCGATTGGGACAGGGGGCTCCCTGAAGCTTTCTTT
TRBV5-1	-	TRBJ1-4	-	CASSRPNEKLFF	TGCGCCAGCAGCCGACCTAATGAAAAACTGTTTTTT
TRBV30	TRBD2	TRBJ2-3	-	CAWRDYTDTQYF	TGTGCCTGGCGGGACTACACAGATACGCAGTATTTT
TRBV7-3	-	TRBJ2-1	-	CASSLNRLGRSYNEQFF	TGTGCCAGCAGCTTAAATCGCCTCGGGCGCTCCTACAATGAGCAGTTCTTC
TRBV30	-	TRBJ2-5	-	CAWSVKAGETQYF	TGTGCCTGGAGTGTTAAGGCTGGAGAGACCCAGTACTTC
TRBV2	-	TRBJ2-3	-	CASSDLTDTQYF	TGTGCCAGCAGTGATCTTACAGATACGCAGTATTTT
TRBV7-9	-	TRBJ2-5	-	CASTLGREEETQYF	TGTGCCAGCACCCTTGGCCGAGAGGAAGAGACCCAGTACTTC
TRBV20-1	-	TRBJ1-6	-	CSASGGTRHNSPLHF	TGCAGTGCTAGTGGGGGGACTAGACATAATTCACCCCTCCACTTT
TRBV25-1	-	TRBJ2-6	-	CASSESGANVLTF	TGTGCCAGCAGTGAGTCTGGGGCCAACGTCCTGACTTTC
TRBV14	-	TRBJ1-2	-	CASSQDWRIAPAGYTF	TGTGCCAGCAGCCAAGACTGGAGGATCGCGCCTGCAGGCTACACCTTC